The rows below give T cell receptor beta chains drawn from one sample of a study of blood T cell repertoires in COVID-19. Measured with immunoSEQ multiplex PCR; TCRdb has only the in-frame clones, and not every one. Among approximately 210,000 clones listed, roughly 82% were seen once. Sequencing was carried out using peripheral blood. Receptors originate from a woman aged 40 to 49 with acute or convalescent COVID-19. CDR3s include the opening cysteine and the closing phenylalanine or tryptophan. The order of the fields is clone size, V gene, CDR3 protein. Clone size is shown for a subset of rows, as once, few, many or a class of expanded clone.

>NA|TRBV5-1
CASSGGNTIYF
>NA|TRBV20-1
CSASDRLQPQHF
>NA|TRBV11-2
CASGEGSYNEQFF
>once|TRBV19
CASSIEGREAQPQHF
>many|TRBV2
CASKGLASYEQYF
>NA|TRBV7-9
CASSRGNQPQHF
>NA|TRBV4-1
CASSGTSGRTDTQYF
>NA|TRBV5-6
CASSLEGGSSYNEQFF
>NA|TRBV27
CASSASMVNYGYTF
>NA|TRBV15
CATSRESGRSYNEQFF
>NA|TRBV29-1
CSVVRQARTEAFF
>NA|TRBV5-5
CASSLGTGGRDTEAFF
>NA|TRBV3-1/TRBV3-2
CASSQWAGGVDTQYF
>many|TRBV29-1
CSHRQGATEAFF
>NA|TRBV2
CASSATREGYGYTF
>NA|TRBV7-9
CASSGSTSATQYF
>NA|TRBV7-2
CASSSGGAVNEQFF
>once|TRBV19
CASSLPVRGNQPQHF